The subject of this entry is one T cell receptor beta chain. This specimen includes other DNA sequences encoding the same CDR3. Generated by immunoSEQ multiplex PCR, the TCRdb table keeps only in-frame clones and is missing some. Found here are more than 2,000,000 clones, more than 85% of them singletons; the top ten hold under 0.45%. The data stem from a study of shared clonotypes between healthy human individuals. Study-level information: Each donor had three CD4 naive, three CD4 memory, two CD8 naive and one CD8 memory plate.

CDR3 length: 15 residues. Trimming pared 3 bases from V and 0 bases from J, leaving 9 bases between. The germline CDR1 and CDR2 sequences are SEHNR and FQNEAQ (reference sequence). The chain employs TRBV7-9 and TRBJ1-3, with a weak D call TRBD1 (5 bases). The TCR sequence derives from a man in his late teens or twenties in good health. Some clones in this sample may be carry-over from other donors' samples. The source material was naive CD4+ T cells from PBMCs. Indicated subset: CD45RA+ positively selected. The CDR3 DNA reads as TGTGCCAGCAGCTTGGGGGTCAGCTCTGGAAACACCATATATTTT. It encodes CASSLGVSSGNTIYF.